What follows describes a single T cell receptor (beta chain). Its specificity is unknown. Profiling relied on immunoSEQ multiplex PCR, and the TCRdb table lists in-frame clones only, not all of them. The table lists about 2.4 million clones, 93% of them singletons. The CDR3 totals 15 residues. Germline V lookup: CDR1 MDHEN, CDR2 SYDVKM. J lost 4 bases, V lost 3 bases, and 3 bases had no gene match. This sample was included in a study of shared clonotypes between healthy human individuals. The study, taken as a whole, reports: Generally, estimated richness proved larger in naive subsets than it did in memory subsets.

The sequence derives from a man aged 18 to 29 in good health. Some clones in this sample may be carry-over from other donors' samples. The chain is built from TRBV28 and TRBJ2-1; the match to TRBD1 covers 10 bases. Sequenced input: naive CD4+ T cells from PBMCs. Documented subset: CD45RA+ positively selected. Here the CDR3 reads CASSFQGQGYNEQFF. CDR3 nucleotide sequence: TGTGCCAGCAGTTTTCAGGGACAGGGGTACAATGAGCAGTTCTTC.